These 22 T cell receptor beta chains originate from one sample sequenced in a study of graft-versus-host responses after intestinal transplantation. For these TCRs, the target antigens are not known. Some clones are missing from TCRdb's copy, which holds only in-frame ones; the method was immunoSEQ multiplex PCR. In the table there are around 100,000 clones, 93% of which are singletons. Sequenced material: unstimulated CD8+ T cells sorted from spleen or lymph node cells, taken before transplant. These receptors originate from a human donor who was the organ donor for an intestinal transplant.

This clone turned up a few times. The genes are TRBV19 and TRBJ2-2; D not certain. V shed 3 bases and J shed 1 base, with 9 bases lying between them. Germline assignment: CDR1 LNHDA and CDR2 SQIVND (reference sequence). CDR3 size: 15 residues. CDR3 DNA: TGTGCCAGTAGTATCTGGGCGGAGAACACCGGGGAGCTGTTTTTT. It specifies CASSIWAENTGELFF.

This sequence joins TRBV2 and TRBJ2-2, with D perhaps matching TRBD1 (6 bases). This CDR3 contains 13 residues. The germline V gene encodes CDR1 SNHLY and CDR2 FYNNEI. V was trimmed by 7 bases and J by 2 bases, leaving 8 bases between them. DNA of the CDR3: TGTGCCAGCAAGGACAGCAACACCGGGGAGCTGTTTTTT. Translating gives CASKDSNTGELFF.

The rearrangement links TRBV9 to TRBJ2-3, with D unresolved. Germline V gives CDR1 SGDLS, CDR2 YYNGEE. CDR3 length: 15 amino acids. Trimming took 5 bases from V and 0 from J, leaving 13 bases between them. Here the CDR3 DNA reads TGTGCCAGCAGTCAACCCGGCATTAGCACAGATACGCAGTATTTT. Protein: CASSQPGISTDTQYF.

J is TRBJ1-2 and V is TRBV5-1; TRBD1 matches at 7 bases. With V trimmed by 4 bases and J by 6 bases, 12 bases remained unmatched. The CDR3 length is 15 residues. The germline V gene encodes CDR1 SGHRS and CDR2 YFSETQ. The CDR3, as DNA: TGCGCCAGCAGCACCAGACCCAGGGGGGGGGATGGCTACACCTTC. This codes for CASSTRPRGGDGYTF. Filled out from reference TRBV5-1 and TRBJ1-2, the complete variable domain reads KAGVTQTPRYLIKTRGQQVTLSCSPISGHRSVSWYQQTPGQGLQFLFEYFSETQRNKGNFPGRFSGRQFSNSRSEMNVSTLELGDSALYLCASSTRPRGGDGYTFGSGTRLTVV.

CDR3 nucleotides: TGCGCCAGCAGCCAGCCACTAGGGAACACCGGGGAGCTGTTTTTT. Translated: CASSQPLGNTGELFF. This chain links TRBV4-1 with TRBJ2-2, with D possibly matching TRBD2 (5 bases). Per the germline V gene, CDR1 is MGHRA and CDR2 is YSYEKL. This CDR3 has 15 amino acids. The germline V and J ends were trimmed by 3 bases and 1 base, with 9 bases remaining between them.

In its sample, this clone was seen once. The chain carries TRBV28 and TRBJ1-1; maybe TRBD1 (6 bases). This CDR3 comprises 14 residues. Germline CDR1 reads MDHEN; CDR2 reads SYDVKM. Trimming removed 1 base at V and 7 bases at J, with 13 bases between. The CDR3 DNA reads TGTGCCAGCAGTTTATCGGGGGGCAGTGTTGAAGCTTTCTTT. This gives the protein CASSLSGGSVEAFF.

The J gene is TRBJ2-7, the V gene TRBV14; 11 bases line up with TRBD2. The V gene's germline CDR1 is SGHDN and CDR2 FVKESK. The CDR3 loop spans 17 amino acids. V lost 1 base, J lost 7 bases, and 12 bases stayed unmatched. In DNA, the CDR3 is TGTGCCAGCAGCCAAGGCAGTAGCGGGAGGGCCCAGAAAGAGCAGTACTTC. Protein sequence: CASSQGSSGRAQKEQYF.

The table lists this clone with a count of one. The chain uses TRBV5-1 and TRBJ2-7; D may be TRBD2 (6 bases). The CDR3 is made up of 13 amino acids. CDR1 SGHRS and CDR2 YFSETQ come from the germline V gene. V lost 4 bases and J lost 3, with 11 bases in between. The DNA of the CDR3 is TGCGCCAGCAGCGGGGACTCATACTACGAGCAGTACTTC. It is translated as CASSGDSYYEQYF.

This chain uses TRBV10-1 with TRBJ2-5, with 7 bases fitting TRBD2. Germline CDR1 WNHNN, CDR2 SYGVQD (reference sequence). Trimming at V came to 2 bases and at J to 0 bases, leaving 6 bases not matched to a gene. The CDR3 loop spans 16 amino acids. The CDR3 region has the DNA TGCGCCAGCAGTGAGGCCCAGCGGGAATACCAAGAGACCCAGTACTTC. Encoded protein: CASSEAQREYQETQYF.

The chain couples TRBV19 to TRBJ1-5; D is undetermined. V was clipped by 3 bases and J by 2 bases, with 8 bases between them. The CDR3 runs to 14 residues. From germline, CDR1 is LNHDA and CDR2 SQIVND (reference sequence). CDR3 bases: TGTGCCAGTAGTATGGGATGGGGCAATCAGCCCCAGCATTTT. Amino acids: CASSMGWGNQPQHF.

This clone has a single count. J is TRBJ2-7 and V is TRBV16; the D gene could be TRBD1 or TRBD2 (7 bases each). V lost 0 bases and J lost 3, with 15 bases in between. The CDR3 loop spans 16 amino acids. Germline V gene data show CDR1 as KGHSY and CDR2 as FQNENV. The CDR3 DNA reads TGTGCCAGCAGCCAATCATCGGCAGGGGGGGACTACGAGCAGTACTTC. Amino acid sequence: CASSQSSAGGDYEQYF.

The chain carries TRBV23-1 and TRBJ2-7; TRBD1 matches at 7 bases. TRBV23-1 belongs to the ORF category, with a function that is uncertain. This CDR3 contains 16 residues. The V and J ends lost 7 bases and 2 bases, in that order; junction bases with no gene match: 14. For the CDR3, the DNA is TGCGCCAGCACTTCACCGACAGGGTTCATAACCTACGAGCAGTACTTC. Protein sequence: CASTSPTGFITYEQYF.

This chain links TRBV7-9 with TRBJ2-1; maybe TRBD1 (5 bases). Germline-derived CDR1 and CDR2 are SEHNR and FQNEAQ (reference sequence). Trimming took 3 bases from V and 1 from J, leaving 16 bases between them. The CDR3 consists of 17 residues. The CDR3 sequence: CASSLGWGSPSYNEQFF. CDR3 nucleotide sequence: TGTGCCAGCAGCTTGGGTTGGGGCTCCCCATCCTACAATGAGCAGTTCTTC.

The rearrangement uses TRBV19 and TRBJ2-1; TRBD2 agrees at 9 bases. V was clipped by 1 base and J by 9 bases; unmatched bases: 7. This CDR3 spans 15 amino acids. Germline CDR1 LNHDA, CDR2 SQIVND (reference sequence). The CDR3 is CASSIGSGRGLEQFF. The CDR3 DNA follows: TGTGCCAGTAGTATAGGTAGCGGGAGAGGACTTGAGCAGTTCTTC.

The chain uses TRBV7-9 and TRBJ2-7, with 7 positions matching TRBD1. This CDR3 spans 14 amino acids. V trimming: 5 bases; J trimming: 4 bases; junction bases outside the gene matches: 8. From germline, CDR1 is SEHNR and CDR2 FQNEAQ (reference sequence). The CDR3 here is CASSPTGYPYEQYF. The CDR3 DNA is TGTGCCAGCAGCCCGACAGGGTACCCGTACGAGCAGTACTTC.

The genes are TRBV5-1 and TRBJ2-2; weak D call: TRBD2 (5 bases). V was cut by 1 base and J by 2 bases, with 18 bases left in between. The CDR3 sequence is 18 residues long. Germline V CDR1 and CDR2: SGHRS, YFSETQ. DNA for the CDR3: TGCGCCAGCAGCTTGAGAAGTCGGGGAGTTGGTAACACCGGGGAGCTGTTTTTT. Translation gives CASSLRSRGVGNTGELFF.

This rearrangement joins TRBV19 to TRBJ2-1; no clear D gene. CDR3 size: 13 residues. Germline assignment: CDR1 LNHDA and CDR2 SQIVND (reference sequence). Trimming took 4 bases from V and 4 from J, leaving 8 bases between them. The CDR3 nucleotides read TGTGCCAGTAGTACCACTAAATACAATGAGCAGTTCTTC. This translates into CASSTTKYNEQFF.

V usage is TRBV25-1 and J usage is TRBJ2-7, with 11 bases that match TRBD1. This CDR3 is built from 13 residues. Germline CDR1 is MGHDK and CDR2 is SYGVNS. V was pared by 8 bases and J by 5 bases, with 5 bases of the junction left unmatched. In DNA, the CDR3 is TGTGCCAGCCAGGACAGGGGGCGAAACGAGCAGTACTTC. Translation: CASQDRGRNEQYF.

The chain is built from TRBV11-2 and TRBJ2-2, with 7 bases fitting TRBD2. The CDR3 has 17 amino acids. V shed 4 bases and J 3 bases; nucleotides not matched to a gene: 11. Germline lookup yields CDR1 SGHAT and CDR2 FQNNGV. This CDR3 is CASSSGPGGPYTGELFF. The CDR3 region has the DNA TGTGCCAGCAGCTCTGGTCCGGGGGGTCCCTACACCGGGGAGCTGTTTTTT. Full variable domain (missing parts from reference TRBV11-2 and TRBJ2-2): EAGVAQSPRYKIIEKRQSVAFWCNPISGHATLYWYQQILGQGPKLLIQFQNNGVVDDSQLPKDRFSAERLKGVDSTLKIQPAKLEDSAVYLCASSSGPGGPYTGELFFGEGSRLTVL.

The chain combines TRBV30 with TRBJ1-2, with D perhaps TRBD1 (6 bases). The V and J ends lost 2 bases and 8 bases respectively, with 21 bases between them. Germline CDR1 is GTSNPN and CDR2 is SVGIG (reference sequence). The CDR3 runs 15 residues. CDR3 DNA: TGTGCCTGGAGTCCAACGGACAGCCGCCTCTGGGGCTACACCTTC. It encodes CAWSPTDSRLWGYTF.

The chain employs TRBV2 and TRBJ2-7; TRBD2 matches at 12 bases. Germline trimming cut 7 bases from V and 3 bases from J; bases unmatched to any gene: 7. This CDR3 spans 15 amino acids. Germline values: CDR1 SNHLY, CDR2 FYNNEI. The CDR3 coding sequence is TGTGCCAGCACAAACCTAGCGGGAGGGATCTACGAGCAGTACTTC. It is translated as CASTNLAGGIYEQYF. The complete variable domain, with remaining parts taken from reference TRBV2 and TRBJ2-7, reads EPEVTQTPSHQVTQMGQEVILRCVPISNHLYFYWYRQILGQKVEFLVSFYNNEISEKSEIFDDQFSVERPDGSNFTLKIRSTKLEDSAMYFCASTNLAGGIYEQYFGPGTRLTVT.

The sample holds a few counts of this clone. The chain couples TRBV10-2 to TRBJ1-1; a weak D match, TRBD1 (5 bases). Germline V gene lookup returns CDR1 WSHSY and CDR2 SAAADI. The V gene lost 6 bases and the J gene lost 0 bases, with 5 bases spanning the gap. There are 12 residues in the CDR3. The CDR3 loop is CASRGVNTEAFF. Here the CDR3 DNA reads TGCGCCAGCAGGGGGGTGAACACTGAAGCTTTCTTT.